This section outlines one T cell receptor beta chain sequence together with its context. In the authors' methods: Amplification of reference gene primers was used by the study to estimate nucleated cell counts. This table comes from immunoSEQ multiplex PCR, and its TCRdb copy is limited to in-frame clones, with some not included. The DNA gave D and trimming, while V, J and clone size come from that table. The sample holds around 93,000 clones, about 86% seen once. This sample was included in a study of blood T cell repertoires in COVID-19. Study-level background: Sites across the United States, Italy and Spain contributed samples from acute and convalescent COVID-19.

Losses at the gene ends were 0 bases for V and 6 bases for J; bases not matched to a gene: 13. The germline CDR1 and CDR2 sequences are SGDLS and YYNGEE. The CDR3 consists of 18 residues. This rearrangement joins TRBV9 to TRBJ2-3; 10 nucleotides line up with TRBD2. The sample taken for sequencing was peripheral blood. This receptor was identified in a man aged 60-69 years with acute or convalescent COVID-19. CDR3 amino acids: CASSVEGILAGVRDTQYF. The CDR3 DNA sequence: TGTGCCAGCAGCGTAGAAGGGATCCTAGCGGGAGTACGGGATACGCAGTATTTT.